This T cell receptor (beta chain) was documented in a study of CD8+CD57+ T cells in acquired aplastic anemia. The wider study: Sorted CD4+ and CD8+ cell DNA averaged approximately 3.2 ug.

Trimming at V came to 4 bases and at J to 4 bases, leaving 8 bases not matched to a gene. The CDR3 sequence is 14 residues long. CDR1 SQVTM and CDR2 ANQGSEA come from the germline V gene. This clonotype was recorded at least ten times. Profiling of TCR beta VDJ combinations and CDR3 sequences used genomic DNA as template. TCRdb analysed the reads with MiXCR anew, one entry per CDR3 protein. The data show more than 150,000 distinct CDR3 sequences, around 45% seen once. This clonotype originated in a human donor in good health. Sequenced sample: sorted CD4+, CD8+, or CD8+CD57+ T cells (not recorded which) from PBMCs. This chain links TRBV29-1 with TRBJ2-7; 9 nucleotides match TRBD1. CDR3 nucleotides: TGCAGCGTTGTCGAACAGGGGGCTTTTTACGAGCAGTACTTC. It translates to CSVVEQGAFYEQYF.